The clone carrying this TCR beta chain was seen only once. Per the germline V gene, CDR1 is SGHTA and CDR2 is FQGNSA. Unmatched junction bases numbered 3, after V lost 4 bases and J lost 4 bases. CDR3 length: 13 amino acids. These data are taken from a study of blood T cell repertoires in COVID-19. Study-level information: Samples of COVID-19 (acute and convalescent) were obtained from the United States, Italy and Spain. Nucleic acid was either cDNA or gDNA, and it came from T cells, B-cell-depleted T cells, or PBMCs.

In the original analysis: How many nucleated cells were present was estimated from reference gene primer amplification. The method was immunoSEQ multiplex PCR; TCRdb's version includes in-frame clones alone and lacks a portion of them. Clone size and the V and J calls come from that table; the DNA yielded D and trimming. The sample holds some 240,000 clones, 84% seen once. Sequences were obtained from peripheral blood. The chain links TRBV7-2 to TRBJ1-2; TRBD1 aligns across 7 bases. The source is a woman aged 40 to 50 who had recovered from COVID-19. The CDR3 DNA reads TGTGCCAGCAGCTCGGGACAGATCTATGGCTACACCTTC. Translated, it gives CASSSGQIYGYTF.